The present T cell receptor (beta chain) was sequenced within a study of response to subunit inactivated influenza vaccine. Study conclusions and caveats: Few additional T cells are recruited per seasonal influenza vaccination, authors suggested.

Using its own MiXCR run on the RT-PCR reads, TCRdb lists one record per CDR3 protein. The profile shows a few hundred thousand distinct CDR3 sequences, around 13% of them singletons. A word on this clonotype: As yet, its antigen is unknown.

V dropped 6 bases and J dropped 6; count of bases not matched to a gene: 10. The germline CDR1 and CDR2 sequences are MNHEY and SVGEGT. This CDR3 has 16 residues. The sequenced sample was PBMCs from blood, obtained roughly 13 days after vaccination. The rearrangement uses TRBV6-2 or TRBV6-3 and TRBJ2-5; 13 bases are a match to TRBD2. The clonotype was recovered from a man aged 45-65 years who received an inactivated influenza vaccine. The chain's CDR3 is CASSASGTSGTKTQYF. In DNA, the CDR3 is TGTGCCAGCAGCGCTTCCGGGACTAGCGGGACTAAGACCCAGTACTTC.